This T cell receptor beta chain was sequenced during a study of shared clonotypes between healthy human individuals. The assay was immunoSEQ multiplex PCR, and TCRdb's table has in-frame clones only and misses some. Among about 470,000 clones listed, 70% to 80% were seen once. V was trimmed by 3 bases and J by 3 bases, leaving 18 bases between them. This CDR3 comprises 16 residues. Germline V gene sequence: CDR1 LGHNA, CDR2 YNFKEQ. V gene TRBV4-2 combines with J gene TRBJ2-7, with a possible D match to TRBD2 (7 bases). This TCR came from a woman aged 40 to 50 in good health. Some clones in this sample may be carry-over from other donors' samples. Sequencing used PBMCs. The CDR3 sequence is CASSHPTGGLVYEQYF. The CDR3 DNA reads TGTGCCAGCAGCCACCCCACCGGGGGGCTGGTCTACGAGCAGTACTTC.